This T cell receptor (beta chain) was obtained from a study of cytomegalovirus exposure and HLA in healthy donors. Study-level points and caveats: Reports indicated that the classifier achieved high specificity and sensitivity in diagnosing cytomegalovirus status. A likely sequencing artifact accounted for one observed cluster of highly shared sequence variants. What a later analysis showed was that several of the most significant clusters appeared linked to common viral pathogens. Most of the TCR beta V segments (in an earlier analysis) were productive either about 87% or about 30% of the time.

Germline loops: CDR1 GTSNPN, CDR2 SVGIG (reference sequence). V shed 5 bases and J 4 bases; nucleotides not matched to a gene: 8. The CDR3 totals 13 residues. The PCR used 60 Vbeta and 13 Jbeta primers. Libraries were prepared by immunoSEQ multiplex PCR; TCRdb keeps only in-frame clonotypes and omits some of them. This sample has 150,000 to 200,000 clones; roughly 77% occur once, and the top ten carry 3.4%. Comments on this clone: What it binds is unknown.

This sequence originates from a man in his forties in good health and CMV-seropositive. What was sequenced was PBMCs. The chain combines TRBV30 with TRBJ2-7; 7 bases fit TRBD2. The CDR3 spells CAWRAGVQYEQYF. In DNA, the CDR3 is TGTGCCTGGCGCGCGGGAGTTCAGTACGAGCAGTACTTC.